The rows below give T cell receptor beta chains drawn from one sample of a study of T cell responses to AZD1222 COVID-19 vaccine. Measured with immunoSEQ multiplex PCR; TCRdb has only the in-frame clones, and not every one. Here the sample spans 150,000 or so clones, around 90% being singletons. The sequencing here drew on peripheral blood, taken 28 days after the second AZD1222 dose. These receptors were taken from an adult who received the AZD1222 COVID-19 vaccine. CDR3s leave out the opening cysteine and the closing phenylalanine or tryptophan. A D gene is named only where the DNA matches it firmly.

cdr3_aa: ASSSPPDRTEAF; j_call: TRBJ1-1; v_call: TRBV28; d_call: -
cdr3_aa: ASSFNGEGRSPLH; j_call: TRBJ1-6; v_call: TRBV5-1; d_call: -
cdr3_aa: ASTPALLAGNTIY; j_call: TRBJ1-3; v_call: TRBV7-2; d_call: -
cdr3_aa: ASSTPGEVSGTQY; j_call: TRBJ2-5; v_call: TRBV19; d_call: -
cdr3_aa: ASSSNRVAGYGYT; j_call: TRBJ1-2; v_call: TRBV7-2; d_call: -
cdr3_aa: ASSTGQLGNSPLH; j_call: TRBJ1-6; v_call: TRBV28; d_call: -
cdr3_aa: ASSFSTGRGELF; j_call: TRBJ2-2; v_call: TRBV7-3; d_call: -
cdr3_aa: ASSSRVGTEAF; j_call: TRBJ1-1; v_call: TRBV19; d_call: -
cdr3_aa: ASNRGGRQETQY; j_call: TRBJ2-5; v_call: TRBV2; d_call: TRBD2
cdr3_aa: ASSLGRANEKLF; j_call: TRBJ1-4; v_call: TRBV11-2; d_call: -
cdr3_aa: ASSVLEGNYGYT; j_call: TRBJ1-2; v_call: TRBV2; d_call: -
cdr3_aa: ASSLGAPRRGALRNEQF; j_call: TRBJ2-1; v_call: TRBV11-3; d_call: -
cdr3_aa: ASATGTGNQPQH; j_call: TRBJ1-5; v_call: TRBV2; d_call: TRBD1
cdr3_aa: ATSAARGESYNEQF; j_call: TRBJ2-1; v_call: TRBV24-1; d_call: TRBD2
cdr3_aa: ASSLQGNTEAF; j_call: TRBJ1-1; v_call: TRBV12-3/TRBV12-4; d_call: -
cdr3_aa: ASSLLPTGQEKTQY; j_call: TRBJ2-5; v_call: TRBV5-5; d_call: -
cdr3_aa: ASSYRAANSPLH; j_call: TRBJ1-6; v_call: TRBV6-5; d_call: -
cdr3_aa: ASSPRDIASSYNEQF; j_call: TRBJ2-1; v_call: TRBV5-1; d_call: -
cdr3_aa: ASSDGTGSNEQF; j_call: TRBJ2-1; v_call: TRBV6-2/TRBV6-3; d_call: TRBD1
cdr3_aa: ASSLQGSGEQY; j_call: TRBJ2-7; v_call: TRBV18; d_call: TRBD1